This entry concerns a single T cell receptor (beta chain). The antigen is unknown. The sequenced patients had an expansion of CD8+CD57+ cells seen by flow cytometry. Patients uniformly had severe acquired aplastic anemia. Among the patients, none had received any therapy at the time of blood sampling. This entry comes from a study of CD8+CD57+ T cells in acquired aplastic anemia. Points from the study as a whole: CD8+ Simpson's diversity did not differ significantly between patients and controls.

The template for TCR beta VDJ and CDR3 sequence profiling was genomic DNA. TCRdb reprocessed the reads with MiXCR, giving one entry per CDR3 protein. The table lists more than 70,000 distinct CDR3 sequences, about 70% of them singletons, with more than 80% in the top ten. J gave up 0 bases and V 5 bases, and 3 bases lay outside the gene matches. CDR3 length: 15 residues. This chain links TRBV12-3 or TRBV12-4 with TRBJ2-5, with 10 bases aligning to TRBD2. Sequencing used sorted CD4+, CD8+, or CD8+CD57+ T cells (not recorded which) from PBMCs. The source is a human donor with aplastic anemia. The CDR3 region is CASSRSGGNQETQYF. The CDR3 DNA is TGTGCCAGCAGTCGTAGCGGGGGGAACCAAGAGACCCAGTACTTC.